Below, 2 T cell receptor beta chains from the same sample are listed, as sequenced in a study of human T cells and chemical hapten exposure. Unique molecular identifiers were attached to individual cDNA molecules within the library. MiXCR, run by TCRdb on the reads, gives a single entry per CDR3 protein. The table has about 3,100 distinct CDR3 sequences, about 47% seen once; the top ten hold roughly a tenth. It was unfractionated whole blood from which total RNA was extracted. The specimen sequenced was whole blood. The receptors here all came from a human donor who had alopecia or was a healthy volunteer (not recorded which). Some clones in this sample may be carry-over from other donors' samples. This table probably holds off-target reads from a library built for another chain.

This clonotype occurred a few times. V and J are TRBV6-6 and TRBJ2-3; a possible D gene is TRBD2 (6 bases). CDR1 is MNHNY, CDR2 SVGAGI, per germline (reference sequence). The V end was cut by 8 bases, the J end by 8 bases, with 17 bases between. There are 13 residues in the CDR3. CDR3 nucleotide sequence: TGTGCCAGCGGAAGGGACTCTCCCCTTACGCAGTATTTT. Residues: CASGRDSPLTQYF.

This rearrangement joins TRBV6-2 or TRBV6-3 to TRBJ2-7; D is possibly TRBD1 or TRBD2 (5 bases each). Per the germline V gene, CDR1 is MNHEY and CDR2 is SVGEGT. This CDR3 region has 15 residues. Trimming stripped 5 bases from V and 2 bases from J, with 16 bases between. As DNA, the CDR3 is TGTGCCAGCAGTAACCACGGGACCGCTACCTACGAGCAGTACTTC. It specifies CASSNHGTATYEQYF.